The rows below give T cell receptor beta chains drawn from one sample of a study of shared clonotypes between healthy human individuals. Sequencing used immunoSEQ multiplex PCR; TCRdb keeps in-frame clones, though not all of them. The sample yields 1,500,000 or so clones, around 97% seen once. Sequenced sample: naive CD4+ T cells sorted from blood. The receptors derive from a man aged 25 to 40 in good health. The CDR3 runs from the conserved cysteine through the conserved F or W. A D gene is named only where the DNA matches it firmly. Clone size is shown for a subset of rows, as once, few, many or a class of expanded clone.

j_call: TRBJ2-2
v_call: TRBV5-1
d_call: .
clone_size: .
cdr3_aa: CASSGPGVSTGELFF
cdr3_nt: TGCGCCAGCAGCGGACCAGGCGTTAGCACCGGGGAGCTGTTTTTT

j_call: TRBJ2-1
v_call: TRBV7-6
d_call: TRBD2
clone_size: .
cdr3_aa: CASSQRTSGLSSYNEQFF
cdr3_nt: TGTGCCAGCAGCCAACGGACTAGCGGGCTGAGCTCCTACAATGAGCAGTTCTTC

j_call: TRBJ2-7
v_call: TRBV27
d_call: .
clone_size: .
cdr3_aa: CASSFAGWGVEQYF
cdr3_nt: TGTGCCAGCAGTTTCGCAGGTTGGGGCGTCGAGCAGTACTTC

j_call: TRBJ2-2
v_call: TRBV5-1
d_call: .
clone_size: .
cdr3_aa: CASSSTLGHQPMDVGELFF
cdr3_nt: TGCGCCAGCAGCTCTACTTTAGGGCACCAACCCATGGATGTCGGGGAGCTGTTTTTT

j_call: TRBJ2-4
v_call: TRBV5-1
d_call: TRBD2
clone_size: .
cdr3_aa: CASSLGGLAGSFKNIQYF
cdr3_nt: TGCGCCAGCAGCTTGGGGGGCCTAGCGGGGAGCTTCAAAAACATTCAGTACTTC

j_call: TRBJ1-5
v_call: TRBV7-2
d_call: .
clone_size: .
cdr3_aa: CASSRDGLNQPQHF
cdr3_nt: TGTGCCAGCAGCCGGGACGGATTAAATCAGCCCCAGCATTTT

j_call: TRBJ1-5
v_call: TRBV27
d_call: .
clone_size: .
cdr3_aa: CASSRQAPRNQPQHF
cdr3_nt: TGTGCCAGCAGTAGACAGGCCCCCAGAAATCAGCCCCAGCATTTT

j_call: TRBJ1-2
v_call: TRBV6-5
d_call: .
clone_size: .
cdr3_aa: CASSYSSRGANYGYTF
cdr3_nt: TGTGCCAGCAGTTACTCGTCCAGGGGAGCTAACTATGGCTACACCTTC

j_call: TRBJ2-7
v_call: TRBV9
d_call: TRBD2
clone_size: .
cdr3_aa: CASSPLAGGPYEQYF
cdr3_nt: TGTGCCAGCAGCCCTCTAGCGGGAGGTCCCTACGAGCAGTACTTC

j_call: TRBJ1-2
v_call: TRBV5-4
d_call: .
clone_size: once
cdr3_aa: CASGRFTVTYGYTF
cdr3_nt: TGTGCCAGCGGAAGATTCACAGTGACTTATGGCTACACCTTC

j_call: TRBJ1-1
v_call: TRBV6-1
d_call: .
clone_size: .
cdr3_aa: CASSEAGGLGTEAFF
cdr3_nt: TGTGCCAGCAGTGAAGCCGGGGGCCTGGGAACTGAAGCTTTCTTT

j_call: TRBJ1-1
v_call: TRBV11-2
d_call: .
clone_size: .
cdr3_aa: CASSLKPRLNTEAFF
cdr3_nt: TGTGCCAGCAGCTTGAAACCGAGACTGAACACTGAAGCTTTCTTT

j_call: TRBJ2-1
v_call: TRBV2
d_call: .
clone_size: .
cdr3_aa: CASSDYRRAEINEQFF
cdr3_nt: TGTGCCAGCAGTGACTACCGTCGTGCAGAAATCAATGAGCAGTTCTTC

j_call: TRBJ2-1
v_call: TRBV27
d_call: TRBD2
clone_size: .
cdr3_aa: CASSFLAGGLHEQFF
cdr3_nt: TGTGCCAGCAGTTTCCTAGCGGGAGGGCTTCATGAGCAGTTCTTC

j_call: TRBJ2-7
v_call: TRBV18
d_call: .
clone_size: once
cdr3_aa: CASSPKAARRSYEQYF
cdr3_nt: TGTGCCAGCTCACCAAAGGCGGCCCGTCGCTCCTACGAGCAGTACTTC

j_call: TRBJ2-7
v_call: TRBV6-5
d_call: TRBD1
clone_size: .
cdr3_aa: CASSPGQVGRHEQYF
cdr3_nt: TGTGCCAGCAGTCCTGGACAGGTAGGGCGCCACGAGCAGTACTTC

j_call: TRBJ2-3
v_call: TRBV7-3
d_call: .
clone_size: .
cdr3_aa: CASSPHTDTQYF
cdr3_nt: TGTGCCAGCAGCCCCCACACAGATACGCAGTATTTT

j_call: TRBJ1-1
v_call: TRBV2
d_call: .
clone_size: .
cdr3_aa: CASSEDSGKNTEAFF
cdr3_nt: TGTGCCAGCAGTGAAGATTCGGGGAAGAACACTGAAGCTTTCTTT

j_call: TRBJ1-1
v_call: TRBV6-4
d_call: .
clone_size: .
cdr3_aa: CASRVDWGNTEAFF
cdr3_nt: TGTGCCAGCAGAGTGGATTGGGGGAACACTGAAGCTTTCTTT

j_call: TRBJ2-2
v_call: TRBV4-1
d_call: .
clone_size: .
cdr3_aa: CASSQLAVTGELFF
cdr3_nt: TGCGCCAGCAGCCAATTAGCGGTAACCGGGGAGCTGTTTTTT

j_call: TRBJ1-5
v_call: TRBV28
d_call: TRBD1
clone_size: .
cdr3_aa: CASSRGGFTGTASNQPQHF
cdr3_nt: TGTGCCAGCTCAAGGGGGGGATTCACCGGGACAGCTAGCAATCAGCCCCAGCATTTT

j_call: TRBJ2-1
v_call: TRBV18
d_call: TRBD2
clone_size: .
cdr3_aa: CASSPTTSSGDEQFF
cdr3_nt: TGTGCCAGCTCACCGACCACGTCTAGCGGTGATGAGCAGTTCTTC

j_call: TRBJ2-3
v_call: TRBV27
d_call: .
clone_size: .
cdr3_aa: CASSLKQPTGDTQYF
cdr3_nt: TGTGCCAGCAGTTTAAAACAGCCGACAGGCGATACGCAGTATTTT